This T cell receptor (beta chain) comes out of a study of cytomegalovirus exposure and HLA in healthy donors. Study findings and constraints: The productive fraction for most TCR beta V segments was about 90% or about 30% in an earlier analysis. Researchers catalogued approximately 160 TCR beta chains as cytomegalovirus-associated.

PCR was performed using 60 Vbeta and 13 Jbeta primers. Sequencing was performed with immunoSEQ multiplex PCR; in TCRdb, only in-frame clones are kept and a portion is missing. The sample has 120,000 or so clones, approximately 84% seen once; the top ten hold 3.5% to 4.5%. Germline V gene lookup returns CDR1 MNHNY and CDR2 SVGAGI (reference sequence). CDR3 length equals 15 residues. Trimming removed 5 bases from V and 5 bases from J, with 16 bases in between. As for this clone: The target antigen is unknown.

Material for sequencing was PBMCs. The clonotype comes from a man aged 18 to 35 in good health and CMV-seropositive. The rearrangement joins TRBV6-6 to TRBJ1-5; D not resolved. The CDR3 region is CASSAGYPSDQPQHF. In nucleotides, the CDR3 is TGTGCCAGCAGTGCGGGATATCCAAGTGATCAGCCCCAGCATTTT.